These T cell receptor beta chains were read from a single sample in a study of cytomegalovirus exposure and HLA in healthy donors. Sequencing used immunoSEQ multiplex PCR; TCRdb keeps in-frame clones, though not all of them. The table records roughly 160,000 clones, roughly 84% of them present only once. Material for sequencing was PBMCs. The receptors here all came from a boy aged 2-15 years in good health and CMV-seronegative. Each CDR3 is given with its conserved first and last residue. A D gene is named only where the DNA matches it firmly. Clone size appears in some rows only: once, few, many, or a class for an expanded clone.

D gene	clone size	CDR3 length	J gene	V gene	CDR3 protein	CDR3 DNA
NA	NA	19	TRBJ1-5	TRBV5-4	CASSLGVRWQIAWSQPQHF	TGTGCCAGCAGCCTGGGGGTACGATGGCAGATTGCTTGGAGTCAGCCCCAGCATTTT
NA	NA	14	TRBJ1-1	TRBV29-1	CSGVVSPQDRRAFF	TGCAGCGGAGTGGTGTCCCCCCAGGATAGGAGGGCTTTCTTT
NA	NA	16	TRBJ2-3	TRBV4-1	CASSQDPGVNTDTQYF	TGCGCCAGCAGCCAAGATCCGGGGGTTAACACAGATACGCAGTATTTT
TRBD1	NA	13	TRBJ1-2	TRBV10-3	CAISEVTGVGYTF	TGTGCCATCAGTGAGGTCACAGGGGTTGGCTACACCTTC
TRBD2	once	14	TRBJ2-7	TRBV28	CASSLRLAGHEQYF	TGTGCCAGCAGTTTAAGACTAGCGGGCCACGAGCAGTACTTC
TRBD2	few	15	TRBJ2-1	TRBV10-2	CASGPGLPIYNEQFF	TGCGCCAGCGGACCGGGACTACCAATCTACAATGAGCAGTTCTTC
TRBD1	NA	19	TRBJ1-1	TRBV5-6	CASSSLWSRGQGAFTEAFF	TGTGCCAGCAGCTCCCTCTGGTCCCGAGGACAGGGGGCTTTTACTGAAGCTTTCTTT
NA	NA	15	TRBJ2-1	TRBV5-1	CASSLYQGAYNEQFF	TGCGCCAGCAGCTTGTATCAGGGCGCCTACAATGAGCAGTTCTTC
TRBD2	NA	20	TRBJ2-7	TRBV27	CASSPGLAGVFFKMSYEQYF	TGTGCCAGCAGTCCGGGACTAGCGGGAGTTTTCTTTAAGATGTCCTACGAGCAGTACTTC
TRBD1	once	14	TRBJ1-4	TRBV29-1	CSVERTGSNEKLFF	TGCAGCGTTGAACGGACAGGTTCTAATGAAAAACTGTTTTTT
TRBD2	NA	17	TRBJ2-1	TRBV11-2	CASSPKLAGVSYNEQFF	TGTGCCAGCAGCCCCAAACTAGCGGGGGTCTCCTACAATGAGCAGTTCTTC
TRBD1	NA	13	TRBJ1-2	TRBV6-5	CASTGADREGYTF	TGTGCCAGCACGGGGGCCGACAGGGAAGGCTACACCTTC
NA	NA	13	TRBJ2-7	TRBV13	CASSLVPNYEQYF	TGTGCCAGCAGCTTAGTCCCCAACTACGAGCAGTACTTC
NA	NA	12	TRBJ2-7	TRBV28	CASGGGSYEQYF	TGTGCCAGCGGAGGCGGATCCTACGAGCAGTACTTC
TRBD2	NA	17	TRBJ2-5	TRBV10-1	CASSEWRGRGFQETQYF	TGCGCCAGCAGTGAGTGGCGCGGGAGAGGTTTCCAAGAGACCCAGTACTTC
NA	NA	13	TRBJ1-1	TRBV11-3	CASSLDHISEAFF	TGTGCCAGCAGCTTAGATCACATTTCTGAAGCTTTCTTT
NA	NA	14	TRBJ2-1	TRBV5-1	CASSFGTASYEQFF	TGCGCCAGCAGCTTTGGTACCGCGAGCTATGAGCAGTTCTTC
NA	few	10	TRBJ2-1	TRBV29-1	CSVERDRPFF	TGCAGCGTTGAACGCGACAGGCCTTTCTTC
TRBD1	NA	17	TRBJ2-1	TRBV4-1	CASSQPRTGGVNSEQFF	TGCGCCAGCAGCCAACCCAGGACAGGGGGCGTCAACAGTGAGCAGTTCTTC
NA	NA	13	TRBJ1-5	TRBV2	CASSTQGRQPQHF	TGTGCCAGCAGCACACAGGGACGTCAGCCCCAGCATTTT
NA	once	17	TRBJ2-1	TRBV27	CASSLDFDSPSYNEQFF	TGTGCCAGCAGTTTGGATTTTGACAGCCCTTCCTACAATGAGCAGTTCTTC